This is a list of T cell receptor beta chains from one sample in a study of CD8 T cells in ankylosing spondylitis. TCRdb analysed the 5' RACE reads with MiXCR anew, one entry per CDR3 protein. The profile shows 300,000 to 350,000 distinct CDR3 sequences, less than 25% of them singletons. Specimen: blood, either unsorted or a sorted T cell fraction (not recorded which). These receptors were obtained from a female donor with ankylosing spondylitis or in good health (not recorded which). CDR3s include the opening cysteine and the closing phenylalanine or tryptophan. Each record gives: CDR3 DNA, CDR3 protein, J gene, D gene, clone size, V gene. D genes are given only for firm matches. Only some rows state a clone size, as once, few, many or a class for expanded clones.

TGTGCCTGGGGAAGTGGCTTGCCAGGGGGCATGGATGAGCAGTTCTTC | CAWGSGLPGGMDEQFF | TRBJ2-1 | TRBD1 | few | TRBV30
TGTGCCAGCAGCCCCGACAGGGGCGTGGACACCGGGGAGCTGTTTTTT | CASSPDRGVDTGELFF | TRBJ2-2 | TRBD1 | - | TRBV5-4
TGCAGTGCTGCGCGGGGCTACAATGAGCAGTTCTTC | CSAARGYNEQFF | TRBJ2-1 | - | few | TRBV20-1
TGCAGTGCGCAGACAGGGGATGCCAAAAACATTCAGTACTTC | CSAQTGDAKNIQYF | TRBJ2-4 | TRBD1 | many | TRBV20-1
TGTGCCAGCAGCTTAGGGGGGCAGGTTCATCAGCCCCAGCATTTT | CASSLGGQVHQPQHF | TRBJ1-5 | - | - | TRBV7-2
TGTGCCAGCAGTCTCGACGGTTTAGGGAGGACAGATACGCAGTATTTT | CASSLDGLGRTDTQYF | TRBJ2-3 | - | few | TRBV12-3/TRBV12-4
TGTGCCTGGAGTTTGTCGATCCCGGGACTAGCCGGCAATGAGCAGTTCTTC | CAWSLSIPGLAGNEQFF | TRBJ2-1 | TRBD2 | - | TRBV30
TGTGCCAGCAGCCCCCCGGGACTCCGCACCGGGGAGCTGTTTTTT | CASSPPGLRTGELFF | TRBJ2-2 | - | - | TRBV6-1
TGTGCCAGCAGTCACCGGGACAGGGGAGTCTACGAGCAGTACTTC | CASSHRDRGVYEQYF | TRBJ2-7 | TRBD1 | - | TRBV6-4
TGTGCCACTAGGGGGTCGCGAGAGACCCAGTACTTC | CATRGSRETQYF | TRBJ2-5 | - | - | TRBV19